Each of the 20 T cell receptor beta chains below was sequenced from the same sample in a study of human T cells and chemical hapten exposure. Time point given: patch test 1, 2 weeks after DPC sensitization. Treatment defined: therapeutic diphenylcyclopropenone sensitization with weekly scalp DPC. TCRdb itself ran the RACE reads through MiXCR, one entry per CDR3 protein. Among nearly 350,000 distinct CDR3 sequences listed, roughly 6.9% were seen once. Sequenced here: whole blood, sampled in connection with sensitization to the hapten diphenylcyclopropenone (DPC). The receptors were gathered from a young woman with alopecia areata. Some clones in this sample may be carry-over from other donors' samples.

This clonotype has just a few counts. The CDR3 spells CSAETGTGIHTDTQYF. The CDR3 DNA reads TGCAGTGCCGAGACAGGGACCGGGATTCACACAGATACGCAGTATTTT. The chain combines TRBV20-1 with TRBJ2-3; 7 nucleotides match TRBD1. Germline CDR1 and CDR2: DFQATT and SNEGSKA (reference sequence). V lost 6 bases and J lost 2; bases outside the gene matches: 14. The CDR3 loop spans 16 amino acids.

The J gene is TRBJ1-2, the V gene TRBV7-6, with no clear D. From germline, CDR1 is SGHVS and CDR2 FNYEAQ. The CDR3 is made up of 12 amino acids. Trimming took off 3 bases at V and 6 bases at J, with 8 bases between the two ends. CDR3 sequence: CASSFPGNGYTF. In nucleotides, the CDR3 is TGTGCCAGCAGCTTTCCGGGTAATGGCTACACCTTC.

Only a few counts were recorded for this clonotype. This chain's CDR3 is CASSGWTGNSPLHF. CDR3 in DNA: TGTGCCAGCAGCGGCTGGACGGGTAATTCACCCCTCCACTTT. The chain combines TRBV9 with TRBJ1-6; D gene ambiguous. Trimming cost V 3 bases and J 6 bases, with 10 bases left between them. CDR1 SGDLS and CDR2 YYNGEE come from the germline V gene. This CDR3 region has 14 residues.

At least ten counts were recorded for this clonotype. This chain links TRBV6-5 with TRBJ2-7; maybe TRBD2 (6 bases). Between the trimmed V and J ends, which lost 0 bases and 2 bases, there was a span of 11 bases. The CDR3 contains 15 residues. CDR1 is MNHEY and CDR2 is SVGAGI in the germline V gene. The CDR3 is CASSYSIADTYEQYF. In DNA form, the CDR3 reads TGTGCCAGCAGTTACTCGATAGCGGACACCTACGAGCAGTACTTC.

Many counts were recorded for this clonotype. The chain couples TRBV5-1 to TRBJ2-5; 8 bases fit TRBD1. With 6 bases clipped from V and 5 bases from J, the junction kept 6 bases outside the gene matches. In germline, CDR1 is SGHRS, CDR2 YFSETQ. The CDR3 length is 13 residues. CDR3 coding DNA: TGCGCCAGCAATTCGGGACAGGCGGAGACCCAGTACTTC. Its translation is CASNSGQAETQYF.

This clonotype has just a few counts. The chain carries TRBV3-1 and TRBJ1-5; weak D call: TRBD1 (6 bases). Trimming stripped 3 bases from V and 6 bases from J, with 12 bases between. Germline lookup yields CDR1 LGHDT and CDR2 YNNKEL (reference sequence). The CDR3 extends over 14 amino acids. The CDR3 DNA reads TGTGCCAGCAGCCAGGACAGTGCGGGTCAGCCCCAGCATTTT. This gives the protein CASSQDSAGQPQHF.

This clonotype was recorded at least ten times. The chain is built from TRBV20-1 and TRBJ2-3; D might be TRBD2 (6 bases). CDR3 length: 15 amino acids. Germline CDR1 DFQATT, CDR2 SNEGSKA (reference sequence). Trimming left V 5 bases short and J 2 bases short, with 17 bases between. CDR3 DNA: TGCAGTGCTTCCAATAGCGGTATACTCACAGATACGCAGTATTTT. It translates to CSASNSGILTDTQYF.

The V and J genes are TRBV5-6 and TRBJ2-5; D is unclear. CDR1 and CDR2 (germline): SGHDT, YYEEEE. The V end was cut by 0 bases, the J end by 1 base, with 7 bases between. The CDR3 spans 14 residues. The CDR3 loop is CASSLGNLQETQYF. The CDR3, as DNA: TGTGCCAGCAGCTTGGGGAACCTCCAAGAGACCCAGTACTTC.

Ten or more counts support this clonotype. The gene calls are TRBV29-1 and TRBJ2-5, with 9 bases lining up with TRBD2. The trim removed 3 bases at V and 2 bases at J, leaving 4 bases unmatched. The germline gives CDR1 SQVTM, CDR2 ANQGSEA. This CDR3 comprises 14 residues. The CDR3 protein is CSVEASGVQETQYF. In DNA form, the CDR3 reads TGCAGCGTTGAGGCTAGCGGGGTACAAGAGACCCAGTACTTC.

This chain links TRBV6-2 or TRBV6-3 with TRBJ1-6; D ambiguous. Germline V CDR1 and CDR2: MNHEY, SVGEGT. V was pared by 3 bases and J by 9 bases, with 6 bases between. This CDR3 contains 12 residues. For the CDR3, the DNA is TGTGCCAGCAGTTATTATCGTTCACCCCTCCACTTT. This sequence encodes CASSYYRSPLHF.

The sample holds a few counts of this clonotype. This chain uses TRBV20-1 with TRBJ1-2; possible D gene TRBD1, 5 bases. This CDR3 is 11 amino acids long. Germline CDR1 is DFQATT and CDR2 is SNEGSKA (reference sequence). V shed 5 bases and J shed 4 bases, with 8 bases lying between them. CDR3 DNA sequence: TGCAGTGCTGATGACAGCTATGGCTACACCTTC. This sequence encodes CSADDSYGYTF.

This clonotype was seen only a few times. V is TRBV20-1 and J is TRBJ2-7; TRBD1 matches at 8 bases. The CDR3 is 14 residues long. Trimming cost V 4 bases and J 0 bases; bases outside gene matches: 5. Germline V gene data show CDR1 as DFQATT and CDR2 as SNEGSKA (reference sequence). Here the CDR3 reads CSANDRGVSYEQYF. For the CDR3, the DNA is TGCAGTGCTAACGACAGGGGCGTCTCCTACGAGCAGTACTTC.

This clonotype has ten or more counts. Here the CDR3 DNA reads TGCGCCAGCAGCCAAGCCCCTGACCCTACAGTTTACAATGAGCAGTTCTTC. This encodes CASSQAPDPTVYNEQFF. The chain carries TRBV4-3 and TRBJ2-1; D is unclear. The V gene lost 1 base and the J gene lost 4 bases, with 17 bases spanning the gap. The V gene's germline CDR1 is LGHNA and CDR2 YSLEER. The CDR3 has 17 residues.

The rearrangement links TRBV6-5 to TRBJ2-7; TRBD2 matches 7 bases. V dropped 3 bases and J dropped 0; count of bases not matched to a gene: 8. Germline values: CDR1 MNHEY, CDR2 SVGAGI. This CDR3 region has 16 residues. Here the CDR3 reads CASSYSVGGSSYEQYF. CDR3 coding DNA: TGTGCCAGCAGTTATTCGGTGGGCGGGAGCTCCTACGAGCAGTACTTC.

In this sample, this clonotype turned up a few times. The rearrangement joins TRBV7-2 to TRBJ1-4; 9 nucleotides match TRBD1. V lost 5 bases, J lost 11 bases, and 9 bases stayed unmatched. CDR3 length: 14 amino acids. CDR1 is SGHTA and CDR2 is FQGNSA in the germline V gene. In DNA, the CDR3 is TGTGCCAGCAGCATGCGGGACAGGGTCAGGAAACTGTTTTTT. This codes for CASSMRDRVRKLFF.

This clonotype was recorded at least ten times. The chain has TRBV29-1 and TRBJ2-3; TRBD1 matches 7 bases. CDR3 length: 13 amino acids. The trim removed 5 bases at V and 3 bases at J, leaving 5 bases unmatched. Germline V CDR1 and CDR2: SQVTM, ANQGSEA. CDR3 protein: CSVTGEMTDTQYF. In DNA form, the CDR3 reads TGCAGCGTTACAGGGGAGATGACAGATACGCAGTATTTT.

The chain couples TRBV4-1 to TRBJ1-2; unclear D gene. Germline V CDR1 and CDR2: MGHRA, YSYEKL. The CDR3 totals 15 residues. The ends were cut back, 0 bases at V and 1 base at J, with 9 bases in the middle. The CDR3 region is CASSQDLGVNYGYTF. The CDR3 bases are TGCGCCAGCAGCCAAGATCTGGGAGTTAACTATGGCTACACCTTC.

The J gene is TRBJ1-6, the V gene TRBV3-1; D not certain. The V and J ends lost 1 base and 9 bases respectively, with 10 bases between them. Germline values: CDR1 LGHDT, CDR2 YNNKEL (reference sequence). The CDR3 is 14 residues long. CDR3 protein: CASSQAAVASPLHF. Here the CDR3 DNA reads TGTGCCAGCAGCCAAGCGGCAGTTGCTTCACCCCTCCACTTT. Variable domain in full (rest from reference TRBV3-1 and TRBJ1-6): DTAVSQTPKYLVTQMGNDKSIKCEQNLGHDTMYWYKQDSKKFLKIMFSYNNKELIINETVPNRFSPKSPDKAHLNLHINSLELGDSAVYFCASSQAAVASPLHFGNGTRLTVT.

V is TRBV7-9 and J is TRBJ2-2; unclear D gene. Germline V gives CDR1 SEHNR, CDR2 FQNEAQ (reference sequence). The CDR3 has 16 residues. V was trimmed by 5 bases and J by 0 bases, leaving 13 bases between them. The chain's CDR3 is CASSLWRLANTGELFF. The DNA of the CDR3 is TGTGCCAGCAGCCTCTGGCGGTTAGCGAACACCGGGGAGCTGTTTTTT.

This clonotype was found a few times. The rearrangement uses TRBV27 and TRBJ1-2; D may be TRBD1 (5 bases). Germline CDR1 and CDR2: MNHEY and SMNVEV (reference sequence). V was pared by 7 bases and J by 4 bases, with 7 bases between. The CDR3 sequence is 11 residues long. CDR3 DNA sequence: TGTGCCAGCAAGGACACCTATGGCTACACCTTC. Translating it yields CASKDTYGYTF.